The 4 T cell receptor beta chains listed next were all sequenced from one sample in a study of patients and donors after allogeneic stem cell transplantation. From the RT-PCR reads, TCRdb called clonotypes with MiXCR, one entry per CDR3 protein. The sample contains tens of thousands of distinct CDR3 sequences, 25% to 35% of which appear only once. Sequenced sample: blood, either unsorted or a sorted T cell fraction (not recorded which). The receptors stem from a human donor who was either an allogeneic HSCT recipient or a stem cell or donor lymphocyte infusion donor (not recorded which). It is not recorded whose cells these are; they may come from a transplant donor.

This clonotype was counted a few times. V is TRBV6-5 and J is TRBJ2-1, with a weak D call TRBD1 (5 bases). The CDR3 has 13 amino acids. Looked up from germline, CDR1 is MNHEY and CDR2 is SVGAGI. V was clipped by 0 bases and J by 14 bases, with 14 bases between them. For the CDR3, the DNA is TGTGCCAGCAGTTACTCGTCGGCAGGGTGGGAGTTCTTC. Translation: CASSYSSAGWEFF.

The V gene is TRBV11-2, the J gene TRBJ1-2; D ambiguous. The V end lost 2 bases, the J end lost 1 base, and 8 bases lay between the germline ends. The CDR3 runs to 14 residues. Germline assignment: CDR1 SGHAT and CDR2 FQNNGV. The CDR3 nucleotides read TGTGCCAGCAGCTTATTTGGAGTTAACTATGGCTACACCTTC. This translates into CASSLFGVNYGYTF.

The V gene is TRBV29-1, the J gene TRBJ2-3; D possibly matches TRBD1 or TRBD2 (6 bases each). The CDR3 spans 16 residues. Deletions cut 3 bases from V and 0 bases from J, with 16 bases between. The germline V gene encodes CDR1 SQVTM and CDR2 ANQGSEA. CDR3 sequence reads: CSVEEGTFSSTDTQYF. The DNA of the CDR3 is TGCAGCGTTGAGGAGGGGACATTCTCTAGCACAGATACGCAGTATTTT.

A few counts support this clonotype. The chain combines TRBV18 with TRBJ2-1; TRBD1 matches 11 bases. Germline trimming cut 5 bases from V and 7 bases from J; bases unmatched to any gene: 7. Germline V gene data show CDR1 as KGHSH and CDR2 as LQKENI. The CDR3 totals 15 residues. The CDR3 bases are TGTGCCAGCTCATCTTCCGGGACAGGGGGAAATGAGCAGTTCTTC. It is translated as CASSSSGTGGNEQFF.